Below, one T cell receptor (beta chain) is given with its context. This entry belongs to a study of T cell changes during pregnancy in multiple sclerosis. Germline-derived CDR1 and CDR2 are SGHNT and YYREEE (reference sequence). V shed 4 bases, J shed 2 bases, and the junction held 3 bases outside the gene matches. This CDR3 comprises 15 residues. Produced via immunoSEQ multiplex PCR; TCRdb's table is partial and in-frame only. The data hold some 64,000 clones, with approximately 91% observed a single time. This specimen was peripheral blood, taken in the first trimester of pregnancy. The receptor comes from a female donor with multiple sclerosis, enrolled in a pregnancy study. The gene calls are TRBV5-4 and TRBJ2-5; TRBD2 matches 12 bases. The CDR3, as DNA: TGTGCCAGCAGCCGTGGACTAGCGGGGCAAGAGACCCAGTACTTC. This sequence encodes CASSRGLAGQETQYF.